These 22 T cell receptor beta chains originate from one sample sequenced in a study of blood T cell repertoires in COVID-19. TCRdb's table, derived via immunoSEQ multiplex PCR, lists solely in-frame clones and lacks some. This table has 140,000 or so clones, 65% to 80% appearing once. Material for sequencing was peripheral blood. The receptors stem from a woman aged 55 to 70 with acute or convalescent COVID-19.

The chain carries TRBV14 and TRBJ2-3; TRBD2 might be the D (5 bases). Looked up from germline, CDR1 is SGHDN and CDR2 is FVKESK. V lost 2 bases, J lost 2 bases, and 11 bases lay in between. The CDR3 totals 15 residues. The CDR3: CASSQFTGYTDTQYF. In DNA form, the CDR3 reads TGTGCCAGCAGCCAATTTACGGGGTACACAGATACGCAGTATTTT.

This chain uses TRBV30 with TRBJ1-5, with a tentative D call TRBD1 (6 bases). The CDR3 is 15 residues long. Deletions cut 2 bases from V and 2 bases from J, with 13 bases between. The germline V gene encodes CDR1 GTSNPN and CDR2 SVGIG (reference sequence). The CDR3 sequence is CAWSLRGSGNQPQHF. The CDR3 region has the DNA TGTGCCTGGAGTCTAAGGGGGTCGGGCAATCAGCCCCAGCATTTT.

A note on this clone: Compared with germline, one end of the junction differs, possibly owing to a read error. This chain joins TRBV7-7 and TRBJ2-1, with TRBD2 matching 12 bases. The germline V gene has CDR1 SSHAT and CDR2 FNYEAQ (reference sequence). This CDR3 has 15 residues. CDR3 in amino acids: CASSPLAGGPNEQFF. DNA for the CDR3: TGTGCTAGCAGCCCACTAGCGGGAGGACCCAATGAGCAGTTCTTC.

The V call is TRBV11-3, the J call TRBJ2-5; 10 bases agree with TRBD2. Germline assignment: CDR1 SGHNT and CDR2 YENEEA. Trimming took 5 bases from V and 2 from J; bases not matched to a gene: 5. This CDR3 region has 15 residues. The CDR3 DNA sequence: TGTGCCAGCAGCACGACTAGCGGGCGGCAAGAGACCCAGTACTTC. Protein sequence: CASSTTSGRQETQYF.

The V and J genes are TRBV19 and TRBJ2-7; 8 bases are shared with TRBD2. Germline loops: CDR1 LNHDA, CDR2 SQIVND (reference sequence). Trimming cost V 11 bases and J 6 bases; bases outside gene matches: 12. There are 13 residues in the CDR3. The CDR3 DNA is TGTGCCCTTAAACCTTACCGGGAGGGCGAGCAGTACTTC. This gives the protein CALKPYREGEQYF. The entire variable domain, with the rest obtained from reference TRBV19 and TRBJ2-7, is as follows: DGGITQSPKYLFRKEGQNVTLSCEQNLNHDAMYWYRQDPGQGLRLIYYSQIVNDFQKGDIAEGYSVSREKKESFPLTVTSAQKNPTAFYLCALKPYREGEQYFGPGTRLTVT.

The table lists this clone with a few counts. The DNA for the CDR3 is TGTGCCAGCAGCTCCTATTCCGGGACAGGGTGGGATCAGCCCCAGCATTTT. This encodes CASSSYSGTGWDQPQHF. The genes are TRBV7-9 and TRBJ1-5, with 9 bases matching TRBD1. Per germline, CDR1 SEHNR and CDR2 FQNEAQ (reference sequence). V dropped 4 bases and J dropped 5; count of bases not matched to a gene: 12. The CDR3 totals 17 residues.

This clone was picked up a small number of times. The chain couples TRBV5-8 to TRBJ1-4, with D uncertain. CDR1 and CDR2 (germline): SGHTS, YDEGEE. V was trimmed by 4 bases and J by 8 bases, leaving 18 bases between them. The CDR3 is made up of 15 amino acids. CDR3 in DNA: TGTGCCAGCAGCCCTGGTTCAGCCGGAGGGGAAAAACTGTTTTTT. It specifies CASSPGSAGGEKLFF.

DNA of the CDR3: TGCGCCAGCAGCTTGGACCGACTGATAAACACTGAAGCTTTCTTT. It specifies CASSLDRLINTEAFF. J is TRBJ1-1 and V is TRBV5-1, with no clear D. Germline V CDR1 and CDR2: SGHRS, YFSETQ. The CDR3 is 15 amino acids. Deletions cut 0 bases from V and 2 bases from J, with 11 bases between.

The gene calls are TRBV19 and TRBJ2-7, with 7 positions matching TRBD1. The CDR3 length is 15 residues. V was pared by 4 bases and J by 2 bases, with 8 bases of the junction left unmatched. Per germline, CDR1 LNHDA and CDR2 SQIVND (reference sequence). The CDR3, as DNA: TGTGCCAGTAGTAACCCCGGGACAGCTACCTACGAGCAGTACTTC. This gives the protein CASSNPGTATYEQYF. Combining the CDR3 with reference TRBV19 and TRBJ2-7 gives the whole variable domain DGGITQSPKYLFRKEGQNVTLSCEQNLNHDAMYWYRQDPGQGLRLIYYSQIVNDFQKGDIAEGYSVSREKKESFPLTVTSAQKNPTAFYLCASSNPGTATYEQYFGPGTRLTVT.

The J gene is TRBJ2-7, the V gene TRBV15; 7 positions agree with TRBD1. The CDR3 has 19 amino acids. V was clipped by 5 bases and J by 2 bases; unmatched bases: 21. Germline V CDR1 and CDR2: LNHNV, YYDKDF (reference sequence). CDR3 in amino acids: CATSPFKSYRGSQPYEQYF. The CDR3 bases are TGTGCCACCAGCCCGTTCAAATCGTACAGGGGCTCTCAGCCCTACGAGCAGTACTTC.

This clone has more than one count but fewer than ten. The J gene is TRBJ1-1, the V gene TRBV5-1, with 9 bases that match TRBD1. Germline values: CDR1 SGHRS, CDR2 YFSETQ. This CDR3 has 15 residues. The trim removed 0 bases at V and 3 bases at J, leaving 3 bases unmatched. CDR3 in amino acids: CASSLGTGDYTEAFF. CDR3 nucleotide sequence: TGCGCCAGCAGCTTGGGGACAGGGGATTACACTGAAGCTTTCTTT.

The DNA for the CDR3 is TGTGCCAGCAGCGACTTGGGGGGGAACTATGGCTACACCTTC. It codes for CASSDLGGNYGYTF. This chain joins TRBV5-4 and TRBJ1-2; D perhaps matches TRBD1 (5 bases). This CDR3 is 14 amino acids long. Trimming pared 4 bases from V and 2 bases from J, leaving 12 bases between. The V gene's germline CDR1 is SGHNT and CDR2 YYREEE (reference sequence).

The chain has TRBV9 and TRBJ2-7; 9 bases align to TRBD2. Germline V CDR1 and CDR2: SGDLS, YYNGEE. With 4 bases clipped from V and 3 bases from J, the junction kept 8 bases outside the gene matches. This CDR3 is 15 amino acids long. The CDR3, as DNA: TGTGCCAGCAGCCCTCTCTTAGCGGGAGACTACGAGCAGTACTTC. Its protein is CASSPLLAGDYEQYF.

About this clone: Other nucleotide sequences from this sample produce the same CDR3. The rearrangement joins TRBV10-3 to TRBJ1-5, with TRBD1 as a possible D gene (6 bases). CDR3 size: 14 residues. CDR1 and CDR2 from the germline V gene are ENHRY and SYGVKD. The V gene lost 2 bases and the J gene lost 7 bases, with 12 bases spanning the gap. This chain's CDR3 is CAISEGGSGQPQHF. CDR3 coding DNA: TGTGCCATCAGTGAGGGGGGCTCGGGCCAGCCCCAGCATTTT.

V usage is TRBV19 and J usage is TRBJ1-2, with TRBD1 as a possible D gene (5 bases). The CDR3 runs 13 residues. Looked up from germline, CDR1 is LNHDA and CDR2 is SQIVND (reference sequence). Trimming removed 6 bases at V and 8 bases at J, with 16 bases between. CDR3 sequence reads: CASSQGRLRGYTF. CDR3 DNA: TGTGCCAGTAGCCAGGGAAGGTTGAGGGGCTACACCTTC.

This sequence joins TRBV28 and TRBJ1-3; D unresolved. Germline CDR1 MDHEN, CDR2 SYDVKM. Deletions cut 2 bases from V and 4 bases from J, with 15 bases between. CDR3 length: 16 residues. CDR3 sequence reads: CASSLEQFRRGNTIYF. Here the CDR3 DNA reads TGTGCCAGCAGTTTAGAACAGTTCCGCCGCGGAAACACCATATATTTT.

V and J are TRBV10-3 and TRBJ1-2, with D hard to call. Between the trimmed V and J ends, which lost 6 bases and 1 base, there was a span of 15 bases. The CDR3 is made up of 15 amino acids. Looked up from germline, CDR1 is ENHRY and CDR2 is SYGVKD. This chain's CDR3 is CAIRPSLTDNYGYTF. The CDR3 DNA reads as TGTGCCATCAGGCCCTCGTTAACAGATAACTATGGCTACACCTTC.

The V call is TRBV7-2, the J call TRBJ2-7, with unresolved D. CDR1 is SGHTA, CDR2 FQGNSA, per germline. V lost 0 bases and J 9 bases, leaving 15 bases between the germline ends. CDR3 length: 14 amino acids. DNA of the CDR3: TGTGCCAGCAGCTTAGCGGTCCTAGAGAGAGTGCAGTACTTC. Its protein is CASSLAVLERVQYF.

The chain combines TRBV19 with TRBJ2-7; D is undetermined. Germline V gene sequence: CDR1 LNHDA, CDR2 SQIVND (reference sequence). The V gene lost 3 bases and the J gene lost 3 bases, with 9 bases spanning the gap. CDR3 length: 13 residues. The CDR3 coding sequence is TGTGCCAGTAGTATTGGGCCCCTCTACGAGCAGTACTTC. Its translation: CASSIGPLYEQYF.

The gene calls are TRBV2 and TRBJ2-1, with 9 bases matching TRBD1. The CDR3 runs 14 residues. Germline loops: CDR1 SNHLY, CDR2 FYNNEI. Trimming cost V 4 bases and J 6 bases; bases outside gene matches: 4. The CDR3 sequence is CASSGQGVGNEQFF. The CDR3 region has the DNA TGTGCCAGCAGTGGACAGGGGGTAGGCAATGAGCAGTTCTTC.

The chain recombines TRBV10-3 with TRBJ1-5; TRBD1 matches at 9 bases. Germline CDR1 is ENHRY and CDR2 is SYGVKD. This CDR3 contains 16 residues. Trimming cost V 0 bases and J 2 bases; bases outside gene matches: 2. DNA for the CDR3: TGTGCCATCAGTGAGTCCCACAGGGGGCGCAATCAGCCCCAGCATTTT. Amino acid sequence: CAISESHRGRNQPQHF.

This clone was observed once. The chain employs TRBV9 and TRBJ1-3, with D tentatively TRBD1 (6 bases). Germline V gene sequence: CDR1 SGDLS, CDR2 YYNGEE. The CDR3 has 13 residues. Trimming took off 5 bases at V and 8 bases at J, with 14 bases between the two ends. CDR3 coding DNA: TGTGCCAGCAGAGAGACAGGCACGGACACCATATATTTT. This translates into CASRETGTDTIYF.